The 14 T cell receptor beta chains below were found in one sample sequenced in a study of T cell responses to AZD1222 COVID-19 vaccine. Sequencing was performed with immunoSEQ multiplex PCR; in TCRdb, only in-frame clones are kept and a portion is missing. The repertoire holds approximately 140,000 clones, with 94% as singletons. Specimen: peripheral blood, collected on day 0 of AZD1222 vaccination. Receptor source: an adult in good health.

This clone was recorded once. This chain links TRBV28 with TRBJ2-3; D perhaps matches TRBD2 (6 bases). V lost 6 bases and J lost 4, with 14 bases in between. The germline CDR1 and CDR2 sequences are MDHEN and SYDVKM. This CDR3 is built from 14 residues. The CDR3 sequence: CASSARRLADTQYF. The DNA for the CDR3 is TGTGCCAGCAGCGCCCGGCGACTAGCAGATACGCAGTATTTT.

The rearrangement links TRBV29-1 to TRBJ2-3, with a weak D call TRBD2 (6 bases). Germline V lookup: CDR1 SQVTM, CDR2 ANQGSEA. The CDR3 covers 11 residues. The CDR3 protein is CGAGLTDTQYF. The CDR3 region has the DNA TGCGGCGCGGGGCTTACTGATACGCAGTATTTT.

The chain recombines TRBV2 with TRBJ2-5, with D unclear. Trimming removed 5 bases at V and 5 bases at J, with 6 bases between. The CDR3 is 11 residues long. Per the germline V gene, CDR1 is SNHLY and CDR2 is FYNNEI. DNA for the CDR3: TGTGCCAGCAGTCCATGGGAGACCCAGTACTTC. Amino acids: CASSPWETQYF.

The chain is built from TRBV2 and TRBJ2-5; weak D call: TRBD2 (6 bases). This CDR3 spans 15 amino acids. Germline values: CDR1 SNHLY, CDR2 FYNNEI. The V end was cut by 6 bases, the J end by 7 bases, with 21 bases between. CDR3 nucleotide sequence: TGTGCCAGCAGCGACCTAGCGCGAGCCGGGGGGACCCAGTACTTC. The encoded protein is CASSDLARAGGTQYF.

The J gene is TRBJ2-3, the V gene TRBV9, with D uncertain. This CDR3 has 12 amino acids. V was cut by 0 bases and J by 5 bases, with 4 bases left in between. Germline assignment: CDR1 SGDLS and CDR2 YYNGEE. The CDR3 here is CASSVVIDTQYF. In DNA form, the CDR3 reads TGTGCCAGCAGCGTAGTAATAGATACGCAGTATTTT.

The chain has TRBV27 and TRBJ1-2; TRBD1 matches 12 bases. This CDR3 region has 16 residues. Germline V gene lookup returns CDR1 MNHEY and CDR2 SMNVEV (reference sequence). The V gene end was trimmed by 3 bases and the J gene end by 3 bases; junction bases not matched to a gene: 5. CDR3: CASSFSGTGGHYGYTF. The CDR3 bases are TGTGCCAGCAGTTTTTCTGGGACAGGGGGCCACTATGGCTACACCTTC.

This chain links TRBV4-1 with TRBJ2-1, with TRBD1 matching over 7 bases. V lost 4 bases, J lost 1 base, and 7 bases stayed unmatched. The CDR3 runs 16 residues. The germline V gene encodes CDR1 MGHRA and CDR2 YSYEKL. Written as DNA, the CDR3 is TGCGCCAGCAGCCGAACCCCGGGACAGTCCTACAATGAGCAGTTCTTC. Its protein product is CASSRTPGQSYNEQFF.

This chain uses TRBV2 with TRBJ2-5; TRBD2 agrees at 9 bases. Germline V gene lookup returns CDR1 SNHLY and CDR2 FYNNEI. The ends lost 6 bases at V and 5 bases at J; junction bases unmatched: 4. The CDR3 totals 13 residues. The CDR3, as DNA: TGTGCCAGCAGGGGACTAGCCTATGAGACCCAGTACTTC. It translates to CASRGLAYETQYF.

This sequence joins TRBV12-3 or TRBV12-4 and TRBJ1-5; a weak D match, TRBD1 (6 bases). With 7 bases removed from V and 6 bases from J, the gap between germline ends came to 13 bases. The CDR3 has 13 amino acids. CDR3 amino acids: CASTQGGVQPQHF. The CDR3 DNA is TGTGCCAGCACTCAAGGGGGGGTTCAGCCCCAGCATTTT.

The genes are TRBV25-1 and TRBJ2-3, with D hard to call. Per the germline V gene, CDR1 is MGHDK and CDR2 is SYGVNS. V was pared by 4 bases and J by 0 bases, with 5 bases between. This CDR3 has 13 residues. The CDR3 DNA follows: TGTGCCAGCAGTGCGCCTAGCACAGATACGCAGTATTTT. Translation gives CASSAPSTDTQYF.

The chain joins TRBV5-1 to TRBJ1-2, with TRBD1 matching 7 bases. This CDR3 comprises 15 residues. V lost 0 bases, J lost 5 bases, and 7 bases stayed unmatched. In germline, CDR1 is SGHRS, CDR2 YFSETQ. The CDR3 region is CASSLGQGVIYGYTF. The CDR3 DNA sequence: TGCGCCAGCAGCTTGGGACAGGGCGTGATTTATGGCTACACCTTC. Looking up the rest from reference TRBV5-1 and TRBJ1-2 gives the full variable domain: KAGVTQTPRYLIKTRGQQVTLSCSPISGHRSVSWYQQTPGQGLQFLFEYFSETQRNKGNFPGRFSGRQFSNSRSEMNVSTLELGDSALYLCASSLGQGVIYGYTFGSGTRLTVV.

This chain uses TRBV7-2 with TRBJ1-1; D remains unclear. Germline V gene data show CDR1 as SGHTA and CDR2 as FQGNSA. Trimming took 5 bases from V and 8 from J, leaving 15 bases between them. The CDR3 has 13 amino acids. This CDR3 reads CASSLQGYREAFF. The CDR3 region has the DNA TGTGCCAGCAGCCTACAAGGGTATCGGGAAGCTTTCTTT.

The V gene is TRBV5-4, the J gene TRBJ2-1, with D tentatively TRBD1 (6 bases). Germline V gives CDR1 SGHNT, CDR2 YYREEE (reference sequence). V dropped 2 bases and J dropped 5 bases, with 14 bases sitting between them. The CDR3 is made up of 15 amino acids. The CDR3 nucleotides read TGTGCCAGCAGCTTTTTTACAGGGCTTAACAATGAGCAGTTCTTC. Translated: CASSFFTGLNNEQFF.

The chain's CDR3 is CASSLAGGGEQYV. CDR3 DNA: TGTGCCAGCAGCTTAGCAGGCGGGGGCGAGCAGTACGTC. The chain uses TRBV7-8 and TRBJ2-7; 7 bases fit TRBD2. Per the germline V gene, CDR1 is SGHVS and CDR2 is FQNEAQ. This CDR3 has 13 amino acids. Trimming took 0 bases from V and 6 from J; bases not matched to a gene: 2.